Presented here are 25 T cell receptor beta chains from one specimen sequenced in a study of radiotherapy plus CTLA-4 blockade in lung cancer. Here immunoSEQ multiplex PCR was the method, and the copy in TCRdb shows in-frame clones only, minus some. Here the sample spans about 110,000 clones, more than 70% being singletons. This sample comprised peripheral blood, obtained from a patient treated with radiotherapy plus ipilimumab. Receptors originate from a human donor with non-small cell lung cancer that progressed on radiotherapy plus ipilimumab. Some clones in this sample may be carry-over from other donors' samples.

V usage is TRBV7-9 and J usage is TRBJ2-1; 8 nucleotides align to TRBD1. Germline V CDR1 and CDR2: SEHNR, FQNEAQ (reference sequence). The CDR3 consists of 13 residues. V shed 5 bases, J shed 15 bases, and the junction held 12 bases outside the gene matches. The DNA of the CDR3 is TGTGCCAGCAGCCCAAGGACAGGGAAGGGTGCGTTCTTC. Amino acid sequence: CASSPRTGKGAFF.

The CDR3 DNA sequence: TGCGCCAGCAGCATAACCAGGAGAGAAGAGACCCAGTACTTC. It translates to CASSITRREETQYF. This rearrangement joins TRBV5-1 to TRBJ2-5; the D is unclear. The CDR3 spans 14 residues. The germline V gene encodes CDR1 SGHRS and CDR2 YFSETQ. With 4 bases removed from V and 3 bases from J, the gap between germline ends came to 13 bases.

The CDR3 is CASSLLGQAGYGYTF. For the CDR3, the DNA is TGTGCCAGCAGCCTTCTGGGACAGGCGGGATATGGCTACACCTTC. The chain carries TRBV7-8 and TRBJ1-2; 8 bases map to TRBD1. The CDR3 spans 15 residues. CDR1 and CDR2 from the germline V gene are SGHVS and FQNEAQ. The junction had 10 bases not matched to a gene; V was cut back by 5 bases and J by 5 bases.

This chain links TRBV5-1 with TRBJ1-1; 10 positions match TRBD1. CDR1 SGHRS and CDR2 YFSETQ come from the germline V gene. The CDR3 runs to 12 residues. The V gene end was trimmed by 4 bases and the J gene end by 11 bases; junction bases not matched to a gene: 5. The CDR3 region is CASSRQGAGAFF. The CDR3 DNA sequence: TGCGCCAGCAGCCGACAGGGGGCAGGGGCTTTCTTT.

V is TRBV6-1 and J is TRBJ2-7, with D possibly being TRBD1 (5 bases). Trimming stripped 1 base from V and 0 bases from J, with 10 bases between. The germline V gene encodes CDR1 MNHNS and CDR2 SASEGT. The CDR3 spans 15 residues. The CDR3 reads CASSEGTSSSYEQYF. CDR3 sequence (DNA): TGTGCCAGCAGTGAAGGGACATCGTCCTCCTACGAGCAGTACTTC.

The V call is TRBV7-9, the J call TRBJ1-6, with D maybe TRBD1 (5 bases). In germline, CDR1 is SEHNR, CDR2 FQNEAQ (reference sequence). Trimming removed 5 bases from V and 8 bases from J, with 13 bases in between. The CDR3 is 14 residues long. The DNA for the CDR3 is TGTGCCAGCAGCCCCCAGGGCACTGATTCACCCCTCCACTTT. It encodes CASSPQGTDSPLHF.

This clone has more than one count but fewer than ten. The chain combines TRBV6-6 with TRBJ1-3; TRBD1 agrees at 8 bases. The CDR3 is 14 residues long. Germline V lookup: CDR1 MNHNY, CDR2 SVGAGI (reference sequence). After removal of 8 bases from V and 2 bases from J, the junction contained 5 bases not matched to a gene. CDR3 DNA sequence: TGTGCCAGCCTCCAGGGGGCCCCTGGAAACACCATATATTTT. This encodes CASLQGAPGNTIYF.

V gene TRBV4-2 combines with J gene TRBJ1-4, with D perhaps TRBD1 (6 bases). The CDR3 extends over 17 amino acids. Germline loops: CDR1 LGHNA, CDR2 YNFKEQ. V lost 4 bases to trimming and J lost 8 bases, with 23 bases between them. CDR3 in DNA: TGTGCCAGCAGCCGAACATACCGGGGGGCGTTTGAAGAAAAACTGTTTTTT. Protein product: CASSRTYRGAFEEKLFF.

The chain employs TRBV5-1 and TRBJ1-2; D is uncertain. The V gene's germline CDR1 is SGHRS and CDR2 YFSETQ. The CDR3 is 15 amino acids. Trimming stripped 0 bases from V and 5 bases from J, with 14 bases between. Here the CDR3 DNA reads TGCGCCAGCAGCTTGGATTACAACAGCTTTTATGGCTACACCTTC. It specifies CASSLDYNSFYGYTF.

V gene TRBV6-5 combines with J gene TRBJ2-7; perhaps TRBD1 as D (5 bases). The CDR3 totals 15 residues. The germline V gene encodes CDR1 MNHEY and CDR2 SVGAGI. Trimming pared 11 bases from V and 0 bases from J, leaving 20 bases between. This CDR3 reads CASTPWGGYSYEQYF. The CDR3 nucleotides are TGTGCCTCCACTCCCTGGGGCGGTTACTCCTACGAGCAGTACTTC.

This chain uses TRBV9 with TRBJ2-3, with D perhaps matching TRBD2 (5 bases). Per the germline V gene, CDR1 is SGDLS and CDR2 is YYNGEE. The CDR3 runs to 13 residues. Trimming removed 0 bases from V and 5 bases from J, with 7 bases in between. CDR3 bases: TGTGCCAGCAGCGTAGGAGGGCAAGATACGCAGTATTTT. As protein: CASSVGGQDTQYF. The variable domain in full, with the rest retrieved from reference TRBV9 and TRBJ2-3, is DSGVTQTPKHLITATGQRVTLRCSPRSGDLSVYWYQQSLDQGLQFLIQYYNGEERAKGNILERFSAQQFPDLHSELNLSSLELGDSALYFCASSVGGQDTQYFGPGTRLTVL.

The CDR3 protein is CASSLIGGRTDTQYF. The DNA of the CDR3 is TGCGCCAGCAGCTTGATAGGGGGCAGAACAGATACGCAGTATTTT. The chain employs TRBV5-1 and TRBJ2-3, with 7 bases that match TRBD1. Germline V gene sequence: CDR1 SGHRS, CDR2 YFSETQ. V dropped 1 base and J dropped 3; count of bases not matched to a gene: 5. This CDR3 has 15 residues.

The rearrangement joins TRBV11-3 to TRBJ2-1; D is unclear. This CDR3 region has 15 residues. Looked up from germline, CDR1 is SGHNT and CDR2 is YENEEA. V lost 0 bases and J lost 5, with 11 bases in between. In DNA form, the CDR3 reads TGTGCCAGCAGCTTAGATCCGTCAGCTAACAATGAGCAGTTCTTC. This sequence encodes CASSLDPSANNEQFF.

V is TRBV5-4 and J is TRBJ2-3; D may match TRBD1 or TRBD2 (6 bases each). The V end was cut by 2 bases, the J end by 1 base, with 11 bases between. The germline CDR1 and CDR2 sequences are SGHNT and YYREEE (reference sequence). The length of the CDR3 is 15 residues. This CDR3 reads CASSFRGVGTDTQYF. DNA of the CDR3: TGTGCCAGCAGCTTTAGGGGGGTAGGCACAGATACGCAGTATTTT.

The count of this clone is one. The rearrangement uses TRBV20-1 and TRBJ1-2; a possible D gene is TRBD1 (6 bases). This CDR3 spans 11 amino acids. V shed 7 bases and J shed 4 bases, with 10 bases lying between them. The germline V gene encodes CDR1 DFQATT and CDR2 SNEGSKA (reference sequence). CDR3 in DNA: TGCAGTGATGCGGACAGCTATGGCTACACCTTC. This translates into CSDADSYGYTF.

This chain links TRBV2 with TRBJ2-2, with D unresolved. Germline values: CDR1 SNHLY, CDR2 FYNNEI. Trimming left V 2 bases short and J 4 bases short, with 11 bases between. The CDR3 consists of 15 residues. CDR3 DNA sequence: TGTGCCAGCAGTGAATTTGGGGATCTCACCGGGGAGCTGTTTTTT. This sequence encodes CASSEFGDLTGELFF.

The chain combines TRBV19 with TRBJ2-7, with 9 bases fitting TRBD2. The V and J ends lost 1 base and 4 bases, in that order; junction bases with no gene match: 8. CDR1 is LNHDA, CDR2 SQIVND, per germline (reference sequence). This CDR3 is built from 16 residues. The CDR3 DNA sequence: TGTGCCAGTAGTATAGCGGCGGGGGGGCCTTGGTACGAGCAGTACTTC. It is translated as CASSIAAGGPWYEQYF.

The rearrangement joins TRBV30 to TRBJ1-2, with 7 positions matching TRBD1. Germline-derived CDR1 and CDR2 are GTSNPN and SVGIG (reference sequence). After removal of 0 bases from V and 0 bases from J, the junction contained 4 bases not matched to a gene. The CDR3 is 15 residues long. CDR3 bases: TGTGCCTGGAGTGTAAAGGGGGCGACTAACTATGGCTACACCTTC. Its translation: CAWSVKGATNYGYTF.

The chain couples TRBV9 to TRBJ2-7; maybe TRBD1 (5 bases). The CDR3 consists of 14 residues. CDR1 SGDLS and CDR2 YYNGEE come from the germline V gene. Trimming pared 2 bases from V and 2 bases from J, leaving 11 bases between. The CDR3 sequence: CASSVRQSPYEQYF. The CDR3 DNA sequence: TGTGCCAGCAGCGTCCGACAGAGCCCCTACGAGCAGTACTTC.

This rearrangement joins TRBV19 to TRBJ1-1; 10 bases are a match to TRBD1. V was clipped by 7 bases and J by 6 bases; unmatched bases: 8. CDR3 length: 14 residues. The V gene's germline CDR1 is LNHDA and CDR2 SQIVND (reference sequence). The CDR3 DNA reads TGTGCCAGTACTAGGGGACAGGGGATGGCTGAAGCTTTCTTT. The encoded protein is CASTRGQGMAEAFF.

J is TRBJ2-3 and V is TRBV5-1, with unresolved D. The V end lost 4 bases, the J end lost 0 bases, and 9 bases lay between the germline ends. The germline V gene has CDR1 SGHRS and CDR2 YFSETQ. The CDR3 is 14 residues long. CDR3 amino acids: CASSPNPSTDTQYF. CDR3 DNA: TGCGCCAGCAGCCCCAACCCAAGCACAGATACGCAGTATTTT.

The genes are TRBV5-8 and TRBJ1-5; TRBD1 might be the D (5 bases). Germline lookup yields CDR1 SGHTS and CDR2 YDEGEE. The V end was cut by 4 bases, the J end by 3 bases, with 14 bases between. The length of the CDR3 is 15 residues. DNA for the CDR3: TGTGCCAGCAGCCGGGGGTTGGAGATCAATCAGCCCCAGCATTTT. It yields the protein CASSRGLEINQPQHF.

This clone occurred once. The chain is built from TRBV29-1 and TRBJ1-1; the D gene is possibly TRBD1 (5 bases). V was pared by 3 bases and J by 4 bases, with 12 bases between. CDR1 is SQVTM and CDR2 is ANQGSEA in the germline V gene. CDR3 length: 13 residues. CDR3: CSVEKDRGTEAFF. CDR3 nucleotide sequence: TGCAGCGTTGAGAAGGATAGGGGCACTGAAGCTTTCTTT.

This clone was seen only a few times. J is TRBJ1-2 and V is TRBV2; tentative D call: TRBD1 (5 bases). CDR1 is SNHLY and CDR2 is FYNNEI in the germline V gene. V lost 0 bases and J lost 4, with 12 bases in between. This CDR3 has 15 residues. The CDR3 here is CASSEAGVTIYGYTF. The CDR3 nucleotides are TGTGCCAGCAGTGAAGCGGGGGTGACGATCTATGGCTACACCTTC.

As to this clone: Other nucleotide sequences from this sample produce the same CDR3. The CDR3 loop reads CASSVEVGYEAFF. The CDR3 bases are TGTGCCAGCAGCGTAGAGGTAGGGTACGAAGCTTTCTTT. The chain carries TRBV9 and TRBJ1-1; D remains ambiguous. Germline V gene sequence: CDR1 SGDLS, CDR2 YYNGEE. The CDR3 has 13 residues. V was shortened by 0 bases and J by 8 bases, with 11 bases between the two germline ends.